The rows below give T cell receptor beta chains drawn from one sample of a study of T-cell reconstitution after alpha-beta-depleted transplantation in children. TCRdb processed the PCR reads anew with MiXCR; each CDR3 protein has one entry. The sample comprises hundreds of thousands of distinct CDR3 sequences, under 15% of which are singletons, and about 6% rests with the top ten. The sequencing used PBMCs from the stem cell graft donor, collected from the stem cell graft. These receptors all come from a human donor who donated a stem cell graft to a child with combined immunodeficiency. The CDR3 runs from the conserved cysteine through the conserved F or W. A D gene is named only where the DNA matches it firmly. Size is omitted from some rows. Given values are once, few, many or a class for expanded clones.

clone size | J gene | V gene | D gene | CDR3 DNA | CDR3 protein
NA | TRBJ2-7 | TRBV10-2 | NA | TGCGCCAGCAGTGAGACGGCGGGCCCCTACGAGCAGTACTTC | CASSETAGPYEQYF
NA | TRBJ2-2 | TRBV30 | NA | TGTGCCTGGAGTGTGGTGGCCGGGGAGCTGTTTTTT | CAWSVVAGELFF
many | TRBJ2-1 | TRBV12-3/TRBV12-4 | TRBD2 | TGTGCCAGCAAGAGCGGGAGTTTAGGGCAGTTCTTC | CASKSGSLGQFF
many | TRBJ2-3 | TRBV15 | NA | TGTGCCACCGGGGAAGGGGCTTTTAGCACAGATACGCAGTATTTT | CATGEGAFSTDTQYF
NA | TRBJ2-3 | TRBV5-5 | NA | TGTGCCAGCAGATTTGACAGGACAGATACGCAGTATTTT | CASRFDRTDTQYF
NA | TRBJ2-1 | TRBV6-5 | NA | TGTGCCAGCAGTTATGAACGACAGTCTGAGCAGTTCTTC | CASSYERQSEQFF
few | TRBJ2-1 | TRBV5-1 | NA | TGCGCCAGCAGCTTGGCTAAGAACTCCTACAATGAGCAGTTCTTC | CASSLAKNSYNEQFF
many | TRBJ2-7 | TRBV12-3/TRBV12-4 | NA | TGTGCCAGCAGTTTAGAAGGGCACGACTCGAGGATTACTTACGAGCAGTACTTC | CASSLEGHDSRITYEQYF
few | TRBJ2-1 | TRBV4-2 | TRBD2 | TGTGCCAGCAGCCAAGCAAGCGGGGACCGACAATTTGAGCAGTTCTTC | CASSQASGDRQFEQFF
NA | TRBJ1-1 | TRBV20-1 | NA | TGCAGTGTCCTACCCATCGGGGGGACGAACACTGAAGCTTTCTTT | CSVLPIGGTNTEAFF
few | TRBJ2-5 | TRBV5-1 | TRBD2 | TGCGCCAGCAGCTTGGCTAGCGGGAGTCCGGAGACCCAGTACTTC | CASSLASGSPETQYF
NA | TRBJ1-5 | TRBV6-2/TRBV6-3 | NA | TGTGCCAGCAGCGGGAGGAGGTATAGCAATCAGCCCCAGCATTTT | CASSGRRYSNQPQHF
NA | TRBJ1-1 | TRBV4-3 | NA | TGCGCCAGCAGCCAAGGTTTTGGGGGGCGGACTGAAGCTTTCTTT | CASSQGFGGRTEAFF
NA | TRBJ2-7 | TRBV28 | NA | TGTGCCAGCAGTCCCCGGGCGCCAATGGCCTACGAGCAGTACTTC | CASSPRAPMAYEQYF
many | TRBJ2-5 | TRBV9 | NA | TGTGCCAGCAGCGTTAGTGGGGGCCCGGAGACCCAGTACTTC | CASSVSGGPETQYF
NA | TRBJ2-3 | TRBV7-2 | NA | TGTGCCAGCAGCTTAAGTCTCAGGGAGAGCACAGATACGCAGTATTTT | CASSLSLRESTDTQYF
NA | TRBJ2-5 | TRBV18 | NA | TGTGCCAGCTCACAGGGAACCCAAGAGACCCAGTACTTC | CASSQGTQETQYF
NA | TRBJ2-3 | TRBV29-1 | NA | TGCAGCGTTCGGGGGCGGGGCACAGATACGCAGTATTTT | CSVRGRGTDTQYF
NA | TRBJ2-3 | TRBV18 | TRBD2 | TGTGCCAGCTCACCTGAACTAGCGGGGGCATATCGAGGTACGCAGTATTTT | CASSPELAGAYRGTQYF
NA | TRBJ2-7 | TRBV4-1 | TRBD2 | TGCGTCAGCAGCCAAGATTTACTAGCGGGGGCTTACGAGCAGTACTTC | CVSSQDLLAGAYEQYF
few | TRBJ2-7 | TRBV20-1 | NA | TGCAGTGCTAGAGACGGGGCAGCCTCCTACGAGCAGTACTTC | CSARDGAASYEQYF
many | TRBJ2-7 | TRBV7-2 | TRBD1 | TGTGCCAGCAGCGTCACAGGGGGCACAATGTACGAGCAGTACTTC | CASSVTGGTMYEQYF
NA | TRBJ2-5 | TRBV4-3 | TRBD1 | TGCGCCAGCAGCCAAGGGTGGACAGGGATGGAGACCCAGTACTTC | CASSQGWTGMETQYF
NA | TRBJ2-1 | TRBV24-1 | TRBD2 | TGTGCCACCAGTGATGCCCCCACGACTAGCGGGGGGGCCCGGGTAGTGAATGAGCAGTTCTTC | CATSDAPTTSGGARVVNEQFF
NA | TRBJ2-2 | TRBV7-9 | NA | TGTGCCAGCAGCTTAAGTCAGAACACCGGGGAGCTGTTTTTT | CASSLSQNTGELFF
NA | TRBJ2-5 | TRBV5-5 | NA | TGTGCCAGCAGCTTGGAAGGGGGAGATACACAAGAGACCCAGTACTTC | CASSLEGGDTQETQYF
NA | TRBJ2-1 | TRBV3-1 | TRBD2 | TGTGCCAGCTGCCTTTCGACCCGGCTAGCGGCCCAGGACTGGAATGAGCAGTTCTTC | CASCLSTRLAAQDWNEQFF
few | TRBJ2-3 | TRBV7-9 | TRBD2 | TGTGCCAGCAGCTTGGTCCAGCGGGAGGGCCTCACAGATACGCAGTATTTT | CASSLVQREGLTDTQYF
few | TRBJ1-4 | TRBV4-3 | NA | TGCGCCAGCAGCCCGGGGGTGGGTGAAAAACTGTTTTTT | CASSPGVGEKLFF
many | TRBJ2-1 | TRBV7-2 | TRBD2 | TGTGCCAGCAGCTTAGGCGGGAGGCCCAATGAGCAGTTCTTC | CASSLGGRPNEQFF
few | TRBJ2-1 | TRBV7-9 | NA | TGTGCCAGCAGCTTAGGACAATGGAGCTCCTACAATGAGCAGTTCTTC | CASSLGQWSSYNEQFF
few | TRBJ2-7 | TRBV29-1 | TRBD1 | TGCAGCGTGACCGGGACAGTCACATACGAGCAGTACTTC | CSVTGTVTYEQYF
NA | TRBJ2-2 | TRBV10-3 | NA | TGTGCCATCCCCTGGGGACAAAACACCGGGGAGCTGTTTTTT | CAIPWGQNTGELFF
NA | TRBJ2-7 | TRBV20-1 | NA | TGCAGTGCTAGAGACGACGTTAGGGGAGACGCGGCCTACGAGCAGTACTTC | CSARDDVRGDAAYEQYF
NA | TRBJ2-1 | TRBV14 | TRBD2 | TGTGCCAGCCAACAGACTAGCGGTTACAATGAGCAGTTCTTC | CASQQTSGYNEQFF
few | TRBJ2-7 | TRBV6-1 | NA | TGTGCCAGCAGCCCTGGGACGGGTTTTTTCGAGCAGTACTTC | CASSPGTGFFEQYF
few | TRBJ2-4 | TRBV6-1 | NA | TGTGCCAGCGTAGATGGGAGCGAAGCCGGAAACATTCAGTACTTC | CASVDGSEAGNIQYF
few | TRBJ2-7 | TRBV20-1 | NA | TGCAGTGCTAGTCCTAGCTCATACGAGCAGTACTTC | CSASPSSYEQYF
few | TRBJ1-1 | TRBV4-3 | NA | TGCGCCAGCAGCCAAGATCGTTTGCGGGGGCATCTATTTGAAGCTTTCTTT | CASSQDRLRGHLFEAFF
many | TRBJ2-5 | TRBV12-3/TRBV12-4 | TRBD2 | TGTGCCAGCAGTTTAATAGCCGGGAGGGCCGGTGAGACCCAGTACTTC | CASSLIAGRAGETQYF
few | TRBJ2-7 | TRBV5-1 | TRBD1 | TGCGCCAGCAGCCAGGGACAGGCGATCTACGAGCAGTACTTC | CASSQGQAIYEQYF
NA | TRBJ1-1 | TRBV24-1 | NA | TGTGCCACAGCAGCGGGAAGCACTGAAGCTTTCTTT | CATAAGSTEAFF
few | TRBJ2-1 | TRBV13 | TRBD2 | TGTGCCAGCAGCTTGCCGGCGGGACTAGCGGGAGTCGAGCAGTTCTTC | CASSLPAGLAGVEQFF
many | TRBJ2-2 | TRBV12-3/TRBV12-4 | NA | TGTGCCAGCTCCACGATTGTCGGGGAGCTGTTTTTT | CASSTIVGELFF
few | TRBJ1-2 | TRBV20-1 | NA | TGCAGTGCCCCCACAACAGAAAACTATGGCTACACCTTC | CSAPTTENYGYTF
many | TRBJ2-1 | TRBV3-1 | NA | TGTGCCAGCAGCACCAGGGGAGGGTGGGAGCAGTTCTTC | CASSTRGGWEQFF
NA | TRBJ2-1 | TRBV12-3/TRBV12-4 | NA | TGTGCCAGCCTTCTAACGGTGAGCTCCTACAATGAGCAGTTCTTC | CASLLTVSSYNEQFF
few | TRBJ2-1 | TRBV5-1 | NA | TGCGCCAGCAGCCCCCTAGCTGGTGGGGGGGCCTGGAGTGAGCAGTTCTTC | CASSPLAGGGAWSEQFF
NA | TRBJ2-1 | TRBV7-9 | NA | TGTGCCAGCAGCTTAGGGTTCGGGAGAAGCTACAATGAGCAGTTCTTC | CASSLGFGRSYNEQFF
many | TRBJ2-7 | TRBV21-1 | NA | TGTGCCAGCGGGCGGGGACAGGGGGAAGGATTCGGCGAGCAGTACTTC | CASGRGQGEGFGEQYF
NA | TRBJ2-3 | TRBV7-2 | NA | TGTGCCAGCAGCTTAGGGACGGGTCGGGTCACAGATACGCAGTATTTT | CASSLGTGRVTDTQYF
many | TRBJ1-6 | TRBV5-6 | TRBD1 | TGTGCCAGCAGCTTTTGGGACAGGGCCGGTTCACCCCTCCACTTT | CASSFWDRAGSPLHF
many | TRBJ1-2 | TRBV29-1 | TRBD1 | TGCAGCGTTGTAGGACAGGATCCTTATGGCTACACCTTC | CSVVGQDPYGYTF
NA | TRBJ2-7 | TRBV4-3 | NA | TGCGCCAGCAGCCAAGACGACAGGTCCCACGAGCAGTACTTC | CASSQDDRSHEQYF
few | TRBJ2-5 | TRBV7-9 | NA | TGTGCCAGCACCCGTGTTCAGACTCAAGAGACCCAGTACTTC | CASTRVQTQETQYF